Listed below are T cell receptor beta chains from one sample, sequenced in a study of PD-1 blockade in classical Hodgkin lymphoma. Here immunoSEQ multiplex PCR was the method, and the copy in TCRdb shows in-frame clones only, minus some. The sample has approximately 19,000 clones, about 88% seen once. This specimen consisted of CD8+ T cells from blood, obtained before the fourth cycle of nivolumab. The receptors derive from a human donor with classical Hodgkin lymphoma. Both conserved end residues are part of each CDR3. D genes are given only for firm matches. Not all rows give a size; the values are once, few, many and, for expanded clones, a class.

CDR3 DNA	CDR3 protein	V gene	CDR3 length	D gene	clone size	J gene
TGTGCCACCCTGACAGGGGGGAATGAAAAACTGTTTTTT	CATLTGGNEKLFF	TRBV28	13	TRBD1	.	TRBJ1-4
TGTGCCACCAGCAACAACAGGGCAACTAATGAAAAACTGTTTTTT	CATSNNRATNEKLFF	TRBV15	15	.	.	TRBJ1-4
TGTGCCAGCCAGGGACAGGGGTACGAGCAGTACTTC	CASQGQGYEQYF	TRBV6-5	12	TRBD1	.	TRBJ2-7
TGTGCCAGCAGTTCCGATAGTCTAGGAGCAGATACGCAGTATTTT	CASSSDSLGADTQYF	TRBV27	15	.	.	TRBJ2-3
TGTGCCAGTAGTATAAGTCCGGCAAGCACAGATACGCAGTATTTT	CASSISPASTDTQYF	TRBV19	15	.	.	TRBJ2-3
TGTGCCAGCAGTTTAATGGCAATAATTGGGGGAGCTTTCTTT	CASSLMAIIGGAFF	TRBV28	14	.	.	TRBJ1-1
TGTGCCAGCAGTTTATTACCGGGAACGAACACTGAAGCTTTCTTT	CASSLLPGTNTEAFF	TRBV28	15	.	once	TRBJ1-1
TGTGCCAGCAGTGAATACCCTAGCGGGAGGACAGATACGCAGTATTTT	CASSEYPSGRTDTQYF	TRBV25-1	16	TRBD2	once	TRBJ2-3
TGTGCCAGCTCCGGGACTAGCGGGAGACGATCCTACAATGAGCAGTTCTTC	CASSGTSGRRSYNEQFF	TRBV9	17	TRBD2	.	TRBJ2-1
TGTGCCAGCAGTTTGACAGGAGCCTACGAGCAGTACTTC	CASSLTGAYEQYF	TRBV25-1	13	.	.	TRBJ2-7
TGTGCCTGGTGTTGCGAGGCAGCAAATTCACCCCTCCACTTT	CAWCCEAANSPLHF	TRBV30	14	.	.	TRBJ1-6
TGTGCCAGCAGTGATTTTTTCTCGGGACATCTTTACGAGCAGTACTTC	CASSDFFSGHLYEQYF	TRBV6-1	16	.	.	TRBJ2-7
TGTGCCAGCAGCCAAGCGGCAGCGAACACCTTCTCCTACGAGCAGTACTTC	CASSQAAANTFSYEQYF	TRBV14	17	.	.	TRBJ2-7
TGCGCCAGCTCTGGACTAGCGCTTGCGGCCGGGGAGCTGTTTTTT	CASSGLALAAGELFF	TRBV10-1	15	TRBD2	.	TRBJ2-2
TGTGCCAGCAGCGTGACTAGCGGGACCCACGAGCAGTACTTC	CASSVTSGTHEQYF	TRBV9	14	TRBD2	.	TRBJ2-7
TGTGCCTGGAGTGTACAGGGCGGGGGGGGGTACGAGCAGTACTTC	CAWSVQGGGGYEQYF	TRBV30	15	TRBD2	.	TRBJ2-7
TGTGCCAGCAGCAACTCGGACCTTGAGCAGTTCTTC	CASSNSDLEQFF	TRBV7-6	12	.	.	TRBJ2-1
TGTGCCAGCAGCTTGTACAGGGGGCGAAACGAGCAGTACTTC	CASSLYRGRNEQYF	TRBV13	14	TRBD1	few	TRBJ2-7
TGCAGCGTTGAAGATCCCCAGGGCTACGAGCAGTACTTC	CSVEDPQGYEQYF	TRBV29-1	13	.	.	TRBJ2-7
TGTGCCAGCAGCTCCGAGGACAGGGACTATGGCTACACCTTC	CASSSEDRDYGYTF	TRBV7-9	14	TRBD1	.	TRBJ1-2
TGCAGCATCCTCAGGGGACCCAAAAACATTCAGTACTTC	CSILRGPKNIQYF	TRBV29-1	13	.	.	TRBJ2-4
TGCAGTGCTAGAACTAGCGGGAGGGAGTACTTC	CSARTSGREYF	TRBV20-1	11	TRBD2	once	TRBJ2-7
TGTGCCAGCAGTTTTCGAAACGTTGGAAACGAGCAGTACTTC	CASSFRNVGNEQYF	TRBV28	14	.	.	TRBJ2-7
TGTGCCAGCAGTTTACAACAAGGGGGGACTGAAGCTTTCTTT	CASSLQQGGTEAFF	TRBV28	14	.	.	TRBJ1-1
TGCAGCGTTGAAACAGGGCGGGGGCGATCCTCCTACGAGCAGTACTTC	CSVETGRGRSSYEQYF	TRBV29-1	16	.	.	TRBJ2-7
TGTGCCAGCAGTTTAGACACCTACACAGATACGCAGTATTTT	CASSLDTYTDTQYF	TRBV28	14	.	.	TRBJ2-3
TGTGCCAGCAGTTTGAGGGGAAGCGGAACTAATGAAAAACTGTTTTTT	CASSLRGSGTNEKLFF	TRBV27	16	.	once	TRBJ1-4
TGTGCCAGCAGCTATAGTGGGGATTTGGGTGGAAACACCACATATTTT	CASSYSGDLGGNTTYF	TRBV11-1	16	.	.	TRBJ1-3
TGCGCCAGCAGAGACTGGAAATCCAACAATGAGCAGTTCTTC	CASRDWKSNNEQFF	TRBV10-1	14	.	.	TRBJ2-1
TGTGCCAGCAGTTCAGGCGAGCAAAACATTCAGTACTTC	CASSSGEQNIQYF	TRBV28	13	.	.	TRBJ2-4
TGTGCCAGTAGTATAGGGATTAGTTTCGCCAGGGCTGGGAATCAGCCCCAGCATTTT	CASSIGISFARAGNQPQHF	TRBV19	19	.	.	TRBJ1-5
TGTGCCAGCAGCTTAGTGGTCAGGGCTACGACTCCTATACGTGAAAAACTGTTTTTT	CASSLVVRATTPIREKLFF	TRBV7-2	19	.	.	TRBJ1-4
TGTGCCAGCAGCCAAGACACGTCTCGACCCGATTCACCCCTCCACTTT	CASSQDTSRPDSPLHF	TRBV4-2	16	.	once	TRBJ1-6
TGTGCCACCAGCAGACCGGCCTTATCCTACGAGCAGTACTTC	CATSRPALSYEQYF	TRBV15	14	.	.	TRBJ2-7
TGTGCCAGCAGCTTAGTGGGACTAGCGGGAGAGGGGGCCTACAATGAGCAGTTCTTC	CASSLVGLAGEGAYNEQFF	TRBV7-4	19	TRBD2	.	TRBJ2-1
TGTGCCATCAGCGGGCCCTACAAGGACAATGAGCAGTTCTTC	CAISGPYKDNEQFF	TRBV28	14	.	.	TRBJ2-1